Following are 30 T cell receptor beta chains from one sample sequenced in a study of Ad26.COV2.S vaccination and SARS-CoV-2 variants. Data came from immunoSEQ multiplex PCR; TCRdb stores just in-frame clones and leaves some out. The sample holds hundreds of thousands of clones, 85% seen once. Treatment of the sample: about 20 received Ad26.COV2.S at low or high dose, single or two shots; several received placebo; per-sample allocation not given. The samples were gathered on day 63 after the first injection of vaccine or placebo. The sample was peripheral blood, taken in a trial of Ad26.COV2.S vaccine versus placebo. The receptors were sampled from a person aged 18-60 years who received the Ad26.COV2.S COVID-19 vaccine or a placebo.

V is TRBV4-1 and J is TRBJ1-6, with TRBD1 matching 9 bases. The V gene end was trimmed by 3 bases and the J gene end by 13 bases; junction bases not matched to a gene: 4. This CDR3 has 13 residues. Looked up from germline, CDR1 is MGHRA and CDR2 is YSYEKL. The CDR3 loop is CASSQAGTGPLHF. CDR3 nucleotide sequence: TGCGCCAGCAGCCAGGCCGGGACAGGGCCCCTCCACTTT.

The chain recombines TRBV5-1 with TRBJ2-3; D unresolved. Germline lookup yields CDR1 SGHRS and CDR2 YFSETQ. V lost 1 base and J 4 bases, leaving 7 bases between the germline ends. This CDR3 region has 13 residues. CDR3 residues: CASSLQNPDTQYF. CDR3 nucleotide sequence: TGCGCCAGCAGCTTGCAGAACCCAGATACGCAGTATTTT.

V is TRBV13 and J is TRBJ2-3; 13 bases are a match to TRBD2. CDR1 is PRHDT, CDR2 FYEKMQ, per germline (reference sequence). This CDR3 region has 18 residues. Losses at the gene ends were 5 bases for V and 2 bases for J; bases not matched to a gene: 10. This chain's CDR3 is CASSPFRLAGGHTDTQYF. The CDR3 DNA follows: TGTGCCAGCAGCCCTTTTCGACTAGCGGGGGGTCACACAGATACGCAGTATTTT.

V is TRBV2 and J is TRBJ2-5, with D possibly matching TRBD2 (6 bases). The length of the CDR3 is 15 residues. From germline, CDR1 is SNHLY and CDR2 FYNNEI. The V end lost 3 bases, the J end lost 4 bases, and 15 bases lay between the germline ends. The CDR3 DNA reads TGTGCCAGCAGTGATAACGCGGGGCCACGAGAGACCCAGTACTTC. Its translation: CASSDNAGPRETQYF. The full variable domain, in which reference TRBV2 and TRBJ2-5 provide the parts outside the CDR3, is EPEVTQTPSHQVTQMGQEVILRCVPISNHLYFYWYRQILGQKVEFLVSFYNNEISEKSEIFDDQFSVERPDGSNFTLKIRSTKLEDSAMYFCASSDNAGPRETQYFGPGTRLLVL.

CDR3: CASNLLAGDNEQFF. The CDR3 coding sequence is TGTGCCAGCAACTTACTAGCGGGGGACAATGAGCAGTTCTTC. The rearrangement uses TRBV2 and TRBJ2-1, with TRBD2 matching over 11 bases. The germline CDR1 and CDR2 sequences are SNHLY and FYNNEI. V was clipped by 7 bases and J by 5 bases; unmatched bases: 4. This CDR3 spans 14 amino acids.

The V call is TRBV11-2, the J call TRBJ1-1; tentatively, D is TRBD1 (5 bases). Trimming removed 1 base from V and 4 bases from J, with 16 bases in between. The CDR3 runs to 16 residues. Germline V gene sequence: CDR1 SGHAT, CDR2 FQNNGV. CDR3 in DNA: TGTGCCAGCAGCTTAGGTCGGGGGGGAAAGGCCACTGAAGCTTTCTTT. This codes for CASSLGRGGKATEAFF.

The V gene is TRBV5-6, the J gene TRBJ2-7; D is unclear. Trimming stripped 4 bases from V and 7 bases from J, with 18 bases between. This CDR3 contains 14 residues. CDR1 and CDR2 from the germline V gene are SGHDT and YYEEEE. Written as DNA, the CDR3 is TGTGCCAGCAGCCCTACTCTAGAAACTGAGGAGCAGTACTTC. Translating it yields CASSPTLETEEQYF.

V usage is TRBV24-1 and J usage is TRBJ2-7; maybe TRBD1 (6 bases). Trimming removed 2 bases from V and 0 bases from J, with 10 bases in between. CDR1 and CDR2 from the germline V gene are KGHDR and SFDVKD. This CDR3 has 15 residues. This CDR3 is CATSDSGVFSYEQYF. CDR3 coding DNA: TGTGCCACCAGTGATTCAGGGGTTTTCTCCTACGAGCAGTACTTC.

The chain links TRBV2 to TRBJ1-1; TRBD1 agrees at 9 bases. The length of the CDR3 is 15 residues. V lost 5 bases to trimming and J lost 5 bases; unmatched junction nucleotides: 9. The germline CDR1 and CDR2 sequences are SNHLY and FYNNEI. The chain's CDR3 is CASSLTGTGRTEAFF. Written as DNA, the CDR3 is TGTGCCAGCAGTCTTACCGGGACAGGGAGGACTGAAGCTTTCTTT.

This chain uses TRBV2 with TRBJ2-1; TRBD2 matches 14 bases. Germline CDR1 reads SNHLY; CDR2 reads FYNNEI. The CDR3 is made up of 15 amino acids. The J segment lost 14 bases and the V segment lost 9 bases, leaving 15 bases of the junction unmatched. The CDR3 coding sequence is TGTGCCAGTCCAGTGGGACTAGCGGGAGTGCCCCGGGAGTTCTTC. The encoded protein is CASPVGLAGVPREFF. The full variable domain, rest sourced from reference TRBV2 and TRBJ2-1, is EPEVTQTPSHQVTQMGQEVILRCVPISNHLYFYWYRQILGQKVEFLVSFYNNEISEKSEIFDDQFSVERPDGSNFTLKIRSTKLEDSAMYFCASPVGLAGVPREFFGPGTRLTVL.

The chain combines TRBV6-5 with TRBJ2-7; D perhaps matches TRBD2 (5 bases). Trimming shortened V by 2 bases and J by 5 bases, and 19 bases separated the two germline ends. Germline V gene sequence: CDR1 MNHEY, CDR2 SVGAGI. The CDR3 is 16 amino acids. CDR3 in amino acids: CASSYRWTPPGNEQYF. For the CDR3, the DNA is TGTGCCAGCAGTTACAGGTGGACTCCTCCTGGGAACGAGCAGTACTTC.

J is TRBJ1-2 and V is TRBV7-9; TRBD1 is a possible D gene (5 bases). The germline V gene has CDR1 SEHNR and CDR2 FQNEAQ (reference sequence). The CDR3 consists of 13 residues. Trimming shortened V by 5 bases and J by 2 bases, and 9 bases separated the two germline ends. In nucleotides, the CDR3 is TGTGCCAGCAGCCTACAGGAGAACTATGGCTACACCTTC. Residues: CASSLQENYGYTF.

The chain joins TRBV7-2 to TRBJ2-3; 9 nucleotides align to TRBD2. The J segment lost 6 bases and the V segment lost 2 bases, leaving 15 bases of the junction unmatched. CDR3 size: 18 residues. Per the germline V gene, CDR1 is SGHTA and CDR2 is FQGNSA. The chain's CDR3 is CASSLKSAGGLLEDTQYF. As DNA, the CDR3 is TGTGCCAGCAGCTTAAAATCGGCGGGAGGGCTCCTCGAGGATACGCAGTATTTT. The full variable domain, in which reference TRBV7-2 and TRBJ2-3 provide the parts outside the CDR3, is GAGVSQSPSNKVTEKGKDVELRCDPISGHTALYWYRQSLGQGLEFLIYFQGNSAPDKSGLPSDRFSAERTGGSVSTLTIQRTQQEDSAVYLCASSLKSAGGLLEDTQYFGPGTRLTVL.

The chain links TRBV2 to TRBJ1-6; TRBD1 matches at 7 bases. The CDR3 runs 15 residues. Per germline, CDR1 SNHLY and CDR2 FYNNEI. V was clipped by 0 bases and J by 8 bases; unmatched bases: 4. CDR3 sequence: CASSEATGPYSPLHF. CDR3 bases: TGTGCCAGCAGTGAAGCGACAGGGCCCTATTCACCCCTCCACTTT.

CDR3 nucleotide sequence: TGTGCCAGCAGTAACCTTTACAATGAGCAGTTCTTC. It specifies CASSNLYNEQFF. The chain combines TRBV27 with TRBJ2-1; no clear D. Germline CDR1 MNHEY, CDR2 SMNVEV (reference sequence). The ends were cut back, 5 bases at V and 4 bases at J, with 6 bases in the middle. CDR3 length: 12 amino acids.

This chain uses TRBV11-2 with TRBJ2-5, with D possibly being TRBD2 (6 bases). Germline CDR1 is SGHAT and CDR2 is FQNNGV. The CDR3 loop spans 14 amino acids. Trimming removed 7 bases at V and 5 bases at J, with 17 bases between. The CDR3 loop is CASTRGGKDETQYF. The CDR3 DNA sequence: TGTGCCAGCACCCGGGGCGGGAAGGATGAGACCCAGTACTTC.

The CDR3 DNA is TGCGCCAGCAGCCAAGGACTAGGGGGGCGCGAGCAGTACTTC. Its translation is CASSQGLGGREQYF. The chain joins TRBV4-3 to TRBJ2-7; D tentatively reads TRBD1 or TRBD2 (6 bases each). Trimming pared 1 base from V and 6 bases from J, leaving 13 bases between. The CDR3 totals 14 residues. The germline gives CDR1 LGHNA, CDR2 YSLEER.

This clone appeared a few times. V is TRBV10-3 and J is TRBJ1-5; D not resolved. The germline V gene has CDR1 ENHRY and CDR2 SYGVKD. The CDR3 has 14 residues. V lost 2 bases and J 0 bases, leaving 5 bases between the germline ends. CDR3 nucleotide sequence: TGTGCCATCAGTGAGCCCGCTAGCAATCAGCCCCAGCATTTT. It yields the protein CAISEPASNQPQHF.

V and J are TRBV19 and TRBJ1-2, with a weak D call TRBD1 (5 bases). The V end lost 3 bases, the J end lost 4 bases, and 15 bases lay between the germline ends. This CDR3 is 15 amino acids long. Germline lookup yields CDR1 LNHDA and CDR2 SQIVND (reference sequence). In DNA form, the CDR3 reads TGTGCCAGTAGTATCCGTGGGGCGCAGGGCTATGGCTACACCTTC. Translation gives CASSIRGAQGYGYTF.

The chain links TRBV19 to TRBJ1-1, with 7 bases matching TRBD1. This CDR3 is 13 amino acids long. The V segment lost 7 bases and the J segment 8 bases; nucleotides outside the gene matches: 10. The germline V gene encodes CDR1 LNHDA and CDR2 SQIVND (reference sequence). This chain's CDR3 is CASTGTVKFEAFF. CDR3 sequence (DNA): TGTGCCAGTACCGGGACAGTCAAATTCGAAGCTTTCTTT.

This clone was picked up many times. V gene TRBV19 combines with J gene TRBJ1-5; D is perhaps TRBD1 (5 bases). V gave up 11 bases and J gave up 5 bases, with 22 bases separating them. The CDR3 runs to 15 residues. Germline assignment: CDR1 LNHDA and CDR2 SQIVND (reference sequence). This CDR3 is CASLSGGGGHQPQHF. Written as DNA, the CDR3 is TGTGCCTCCCTCAGCGGGGGAGGCGGGCATCAGCCCCAGCATTTT.

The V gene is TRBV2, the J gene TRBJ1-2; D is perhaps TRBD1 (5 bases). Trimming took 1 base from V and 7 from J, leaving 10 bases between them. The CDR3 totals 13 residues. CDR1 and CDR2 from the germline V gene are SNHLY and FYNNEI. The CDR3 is CASSEVRGTGYTF. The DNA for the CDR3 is TGTGCCAGCAGTGAAGTCCGGGGGACTGGCTACACCTTC.

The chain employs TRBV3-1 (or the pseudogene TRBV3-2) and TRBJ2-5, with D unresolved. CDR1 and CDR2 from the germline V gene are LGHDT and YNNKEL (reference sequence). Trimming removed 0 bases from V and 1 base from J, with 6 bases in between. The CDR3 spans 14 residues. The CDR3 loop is CASSQDPFQETQYF. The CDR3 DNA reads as TGTGCCAGCAGCCAAGATCCGTTCCAAGAGACCCAGTACTTC.

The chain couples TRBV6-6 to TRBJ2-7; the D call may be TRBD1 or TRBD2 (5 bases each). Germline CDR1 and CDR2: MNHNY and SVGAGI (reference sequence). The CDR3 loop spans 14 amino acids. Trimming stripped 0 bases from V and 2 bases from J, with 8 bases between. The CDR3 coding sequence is TGTGCCAGCAGTTACTCGTCGGGACCCTACGAGCAGTACTTC. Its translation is CASSYSSGPYEQYF.

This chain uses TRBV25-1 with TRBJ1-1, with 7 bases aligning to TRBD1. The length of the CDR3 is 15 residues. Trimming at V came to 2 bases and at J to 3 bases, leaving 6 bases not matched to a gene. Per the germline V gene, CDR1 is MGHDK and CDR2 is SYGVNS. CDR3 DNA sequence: TGTGCCAGCAGTGAACCCAGACAGGGAGACACTGAAGCTTTCTTT. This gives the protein CASSEPRQGDTEAFF.

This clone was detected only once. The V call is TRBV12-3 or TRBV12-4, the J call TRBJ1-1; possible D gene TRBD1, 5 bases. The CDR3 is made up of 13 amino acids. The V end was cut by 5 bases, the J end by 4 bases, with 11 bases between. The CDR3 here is CASSLREGTEAFF. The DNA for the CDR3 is TGTGCCAGCAGTCTCAGGGAGGGCACTGAAGCTTTCTTT.

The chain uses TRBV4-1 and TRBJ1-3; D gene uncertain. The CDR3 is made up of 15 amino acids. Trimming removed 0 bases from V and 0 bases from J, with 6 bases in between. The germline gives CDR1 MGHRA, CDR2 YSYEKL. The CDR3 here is CASSQDANSGNTIYF. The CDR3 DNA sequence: TGCGCCAGCAGCCAAGACGCCAACTCTGGAAACACCATATATTTT.

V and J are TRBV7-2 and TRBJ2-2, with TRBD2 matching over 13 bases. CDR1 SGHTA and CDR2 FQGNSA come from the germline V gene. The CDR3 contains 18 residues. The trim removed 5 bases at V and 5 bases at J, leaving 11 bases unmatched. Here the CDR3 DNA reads TGTGCCAGCAGCCGGACTAGCGGGGGTTACGACGTTACCGGGGAGCTGTTTTTT. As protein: CASSRTSGGYDVTGELFF.

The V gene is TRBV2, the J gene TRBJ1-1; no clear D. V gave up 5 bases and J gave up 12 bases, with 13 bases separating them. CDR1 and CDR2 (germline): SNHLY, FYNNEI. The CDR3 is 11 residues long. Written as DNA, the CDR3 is TGTGCCAGCAGTTTACAGATATTAACTTTCTTT. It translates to CASSLQILTFF.

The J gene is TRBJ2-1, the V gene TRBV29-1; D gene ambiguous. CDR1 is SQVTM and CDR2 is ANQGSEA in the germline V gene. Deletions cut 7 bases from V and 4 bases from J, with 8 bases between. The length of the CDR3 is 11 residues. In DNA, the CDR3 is TGCAGCGCGACCTTTTACAATGAGCAGTTCTTC. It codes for CSATFYNEQFF.